Shown below are 6 T cell receptor beta chains from a single sample sequenced in a study of graft-versus-host responses after intestinal transplantation. These receptors have no identified antigens. Only in-frame clones appear in the TCRdb table, and some are missing; sequencing was by immunoSEQ multiplex PCR. The sample includes more than 95,000 clones, more than 85% of them seen just once. The source was unstimulated CD4+ T cells sorted from spleen or lymph node cells, collected before intestinal transplant. The receptors originated from a human donor who received an intestinal transplant.

The chain carries TRBV21-1 and TRBJ2-6. TRBV21-1 is noted as a pseudogene. The CDR3 runs 18 residues. CDR3 amino acids: CASSKEGEQRSGANVLTF. The CDR3 coding sequence is TGTGCCAGCAGCAAAGAGGGTGAACAACGCTCTGGGGCCAACGTCCTGACTTTC.

This chain joins TRBV6-1 and TRBJ2-5; the D gene is possibly TRBD1 (5 bases). CDR3 length: 17 amino acids. The germline V gene encodes CDR1 MNHNS and CDR2 SASEGT. Trimming pared 1 base from V and 5 bases from J, leaving 20 bases between. The DNA for the CDR3 is TGTGCCAGCAGTGAAGTTGGGGCCCAGGGCTGGGCGGAGACCCAGTACTTC. It codes for CASSEVGAQGWAETQYF.

The chain couples TRBV6-5 to TRBJ2-7, with TRBD1 matching over 7 bases. The CDR3 has 14 amino acids. From germline, CDR1 is MNHEY and CDR2 SVGAGI. The V and J ends lost 6 bases and 6 bases, in that order; junction bases with no gene match: 11. The CDR3 DNA reads TGTGCCAGCAGCCCCAGGGGACAGAGGTCCGAGCAGTACTTC. As protein: CASSPRGQRSEQYF.

This chain links TRBV2 with TRBJ2-2; TRBD1 is a possible D gene (5 bases). This CDR3 is 13 amino acids long. Trimming left V 4 bases short and J 6 bases short, with 9 bases between. Germline V gene sequence: CDR1 SNHLY, CDR2 FYNNEI. The CDR3 spells CASSVRGSGELFF. CDR3 in DNA: TGTGCCAGCAGTGTTAGGGGTTCCGGGGAGCTGTTTTTT.

This clone came up once. DNA for the CDR3: TGTGCCAGCAGTTCTCAGTTTTGGGACAGGGACAATGAGCAGTTCTTC. Translation gives CASSSQFWDRDNEQFF. The chain has TRBV6-5 and TRBJ2-1; TRBD1 aligns across 9 bases. The CDR3 is 16 residues long. CDR1 and CDR2 (germline): MNHEY, SVGAGI. Losses at the gene ends were 4 bases for V and 5 bases for J; bases not matched to a gene: 9.

This clone was observed a few times. The CDR3 bases are TGTGCCAGCAGCTCCCCTAGCGGGGGGGCGGAGGAGCAGTTCTTC. Translation gives CASSSPSGGAEEQFF. The chain carries TRBV5-4 and TRBJ2-1, with 12 bases matching TRBD2. The J segment lost 10 bases and the V segment lost 3 bases, leaving 8 bases of the junction unmatched. CDR3 length: 15 amino acids. CDR1 is SGHNT and CDR2 is YYREEE in the germline V gene (reference sequence).